This T cell receptor (beta chain) was sequenced for a study of tumor-infiltrating lymphocytes in primary liver carcinoma. Study as a whole: All patients had surgically resected primary liver carcinoma. Patients comprised men and women whose ages fell between 30 and 69 years. The number of productive TCRbeta reads per sample ranged from roughly 3.5 to 7.13 million and was similar across tissue types.

A constant-region primer primed TCR beta cDNA synthesis from 450 to 550 ng of total RNA. ARM-PCR, slightly modified, supplied the TCR beta libraries through three nested multiplex PCR rounds. TRBV1-TRBV30 forward primers paired with a C-beta reverse primer were used in the first two PCR rounds, which ran approximately 11 cycles each. MiXCR, applied by TCRdb to the multiplex PCR reads, yields one record per CDR3 protein. This table has approximately 210,000 distinct CDR3 sequences, 65% appearing once. About this clonotype: Its antigen is unknown. A much larger clone lies one base from this, so it may be a read error. The conserved final phenylalanine or tryptophan is absent from the CDR3, which likely points to a read error.

Alongside blood RNA obtained from unsorted whole blood, germline DNA was also extracted. The CDR3 sequence is 14 residues long. Per the germline V gene, CDR1 is MNHNY and CDR2 is SVGAGI (reference sequence). V was pared by 2 bases and J by 6 bases, with 6 bases of the junction left unmatched. Broader study findings: The bulk unsorted samples meant that CD4+ and CD8+ repertoires went uncompared.

This rearrangement joins TRBV6-6 to TRBJ2-7; 8 bases map to TRBD1. The receptor comes from a woman between 55 and 75 years old with primary liver carcinoma and hepatitis B virus infection. The material sequenced was peripheral blood. This CDR3 is CASSYAGTGGEQYI. Written as DNA, the CDR3 is TGTGCCAGCAGTTACGCCGGGACAGGCGGCGAGCAGTACATC.